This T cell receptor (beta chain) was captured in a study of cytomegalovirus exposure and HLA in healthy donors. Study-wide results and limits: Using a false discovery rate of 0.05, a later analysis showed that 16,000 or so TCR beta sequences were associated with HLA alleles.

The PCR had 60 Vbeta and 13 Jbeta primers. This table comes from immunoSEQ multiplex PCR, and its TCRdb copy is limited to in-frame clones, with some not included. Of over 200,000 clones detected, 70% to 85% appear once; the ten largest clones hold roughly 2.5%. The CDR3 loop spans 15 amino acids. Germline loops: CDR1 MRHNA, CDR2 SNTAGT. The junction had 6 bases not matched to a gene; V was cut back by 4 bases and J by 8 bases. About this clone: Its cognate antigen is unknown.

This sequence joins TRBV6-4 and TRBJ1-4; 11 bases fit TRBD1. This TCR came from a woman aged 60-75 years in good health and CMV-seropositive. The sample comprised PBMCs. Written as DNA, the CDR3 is TGTGCCAGCAGTGCGTCCTGGACAGGGGGCGAAAAACTGTTTTTT. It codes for CASSASWTGGEKLFF.